This T cell receptor beta chain was identified in a study of shared clonotypes between healthy human individuals. Study-level points and caveats: Blood was the only sampled material, and tissue repertoires likely differ.

This clone was counted a single time. The antigen is unknown. TCRdb keeps only in-frame clones here, not all; method: immunoSEQ multiplex PCR. The sample shows roughly 2,000,000 clones, about 95% of them seen only once. Terminally differentiated effector memory CD45RA+ cells were excluded by CCR7 positive selection of CD45RO-negative cells. Only Caucasian adults living in Nashville, Tennessee served as donors. Losses at the gene ends were 1 base for V and 4 bases for J; bases not matched to a gene: 4. This CDR3 region has 15 residues. The germline gives CDR1 SGHVS, CDR2 FNYEAQ. Sequencing input: naive CD8+ T cells sorted from blood. The chain couples TRBV7-6 to TRBJ2-1; TRBD2 matches 7 bases. The origin of this receptor is a man aged 18 to 30 in good health. This CDR3 is CASSLEAGLYNEQFF. The CDR3 DNA follows: TGTGCCAGCAGCTTAGAAGCGGGGCTTTACAATGAGCAGTTCTTC. Supplemented by reference TRBV7-6 and TRBJ2-1, the full variable domain reads GAGVSQSPRYKVTKRGQDVALRCDPISGHVSLYWYRQALGQGPEFLTYFNYEAQQDKSGLPNDRFSAERPEGSISTLTIQRTEQRDSAMYRCASSLEAGLYNEQFFGPGTRLTVL.